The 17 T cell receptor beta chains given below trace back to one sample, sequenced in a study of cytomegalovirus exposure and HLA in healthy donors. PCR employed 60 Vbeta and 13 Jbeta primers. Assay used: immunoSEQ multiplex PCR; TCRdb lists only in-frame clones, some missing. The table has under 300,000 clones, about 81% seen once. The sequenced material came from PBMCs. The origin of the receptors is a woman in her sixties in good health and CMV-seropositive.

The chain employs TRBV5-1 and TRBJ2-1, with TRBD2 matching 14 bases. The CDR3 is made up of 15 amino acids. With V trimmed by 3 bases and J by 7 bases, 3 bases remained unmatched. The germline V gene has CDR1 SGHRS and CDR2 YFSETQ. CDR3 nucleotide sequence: TGCGCCAGCAGCTGGGGACTAGCGGGAGTGAATGAGCAGTTCTTC. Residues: CASSWGLAGVNEQFF.

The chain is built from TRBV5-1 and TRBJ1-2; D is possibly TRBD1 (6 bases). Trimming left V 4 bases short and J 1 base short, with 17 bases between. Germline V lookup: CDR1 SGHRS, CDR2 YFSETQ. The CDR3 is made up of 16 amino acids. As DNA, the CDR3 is TGCGCCAGCAGCGAAACAGGGAGTTTAAATAACTATGGCTACACCTTC. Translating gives CASSETGSLNNYGYTF.

The CDR3 spells CASSLSGFEQYF. The CDR3 DNA sequence: TGTGCCAGCAGTTTATCAGGTTTCGAGCAGTACTTC. The V gene is TRBV28, the J gene TRBJ2-7; no definite D call. Trimming took off 1 base at V and 6 bases at J, with 7 bases between the two ends. In germline, CDR1 is MDHEN, CDR2 SYDVKM. The CDR3 has 12 residues.

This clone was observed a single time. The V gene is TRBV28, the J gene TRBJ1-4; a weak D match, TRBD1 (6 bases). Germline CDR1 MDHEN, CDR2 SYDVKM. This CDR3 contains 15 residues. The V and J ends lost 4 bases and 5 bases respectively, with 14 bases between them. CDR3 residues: CASSYQGSRNEKLFF. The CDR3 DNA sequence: TGTGCCAGCAGTTATCAGGGGTCCCGGAATGAAAAACTGTTTTTT.

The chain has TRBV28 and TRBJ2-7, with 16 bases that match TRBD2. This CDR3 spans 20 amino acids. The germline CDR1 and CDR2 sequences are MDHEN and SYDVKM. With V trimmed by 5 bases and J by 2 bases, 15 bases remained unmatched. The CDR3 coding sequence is TGTGCCAGCAGTAAGGGACGTGGGACTAGCGGGAGGGCCAGGACCTACGAGCAGTACTTC. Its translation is CASSKGRGTSGRARTYEQYF.

The CDR3 here is CASSVTGGRAFF. The CDR3 bases are TGTGCCAGCAGCGTGACAGGGGGAAGGGCTTTCTTT. The chain is built from TRBV5-4 and TRBJ1-1; 9 nucleotides line up with TRBD1. The CDR3 runs to 12 residues. The germline V gene encodes CDR1 SGHNT and CDR2 YYREEE (reference sequence). Losses at the gene ends were 4 bases for V and 11 bases for J; bases not matched to a gene: 6.

CDR3 DNA: TGTGCCAGCAGCCCTAGCGGATTCAGCACAGATACGCAGTATTTT. This gives the protein CASSPSGFSTDTQYF. This chain connects TRBV7-3 to TRBJ2-3, with 7 bases identical to TRBD2. Per the germline V gene, CDR1 is SGHTA and CDR2 is FQGTGA. V lost 5 bases, J lost 0 bases, and 5 bases stayed unmatched. The CDR3 is 15 residues long.

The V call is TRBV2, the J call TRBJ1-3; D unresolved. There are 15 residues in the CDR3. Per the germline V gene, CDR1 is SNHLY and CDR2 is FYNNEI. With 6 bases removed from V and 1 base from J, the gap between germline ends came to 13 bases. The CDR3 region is CASRREAASGNTIYF. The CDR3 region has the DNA TGTGCCAGCAGACGTGAGGCAGCATCTGGAAACACCATATATTTT.

The CDR3, as DNA: TGTGCCAGCCATCCAGGGGGCTTGGACACTGAAGCTTTCTTT. Its protein product is CASHPGGLDTEAFF. The chain employs TRBV28 and TRBJ1-1; 8 nucleotides align to TRBD1. V shed 8 bases and J 3 bases; nucleotides not matched to a gene: 8. This CDR3 has 14 amino acids. CDR1 and CDR2 (germline): MDHEN, SYDVKM. The variable domain in full, with the rest retrieved from reference TRBV28 and TRBJ1-1, is DVKVTQSSRYLVKRTGEKVFLECVQDMDHENMFWYRQDPGLGLRLIYFSYDVKMKEKGDIPEGYSVSREKKERFSLILESASTNQTSMYLCASHPGGLDTEAFFGQGTRLTVV.

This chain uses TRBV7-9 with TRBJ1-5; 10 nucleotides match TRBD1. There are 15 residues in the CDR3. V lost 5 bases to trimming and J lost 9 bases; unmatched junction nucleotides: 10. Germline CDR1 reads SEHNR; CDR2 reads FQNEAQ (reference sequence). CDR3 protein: CASSPLAGQGTPQHF. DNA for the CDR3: TGTGCCAGCAGCCCCCTGGCGGGACAGGGGACGCCCCAGCATTTT. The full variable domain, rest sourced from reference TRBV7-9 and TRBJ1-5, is DTGVSQNPRHKITKRGQNVTFRCDPISEHNRLYWYRQTLGQGPEFLTYFQNEAQLEKSRLLSDRFSAERPKGSFSTLEIQRTEQGDSAMYLCASSPLAGQGTPQHFGDGTRLSIL.

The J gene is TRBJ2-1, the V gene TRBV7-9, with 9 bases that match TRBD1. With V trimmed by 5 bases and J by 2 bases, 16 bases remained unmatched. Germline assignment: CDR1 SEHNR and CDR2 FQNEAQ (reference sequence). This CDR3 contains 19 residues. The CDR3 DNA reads TGTGCCAGCAGCCCCCCTGGGACAGGGCAACCCGATACCTACAATGAGCAGTTCTTC. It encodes CASSPPGTGQPDTYNEQFF.

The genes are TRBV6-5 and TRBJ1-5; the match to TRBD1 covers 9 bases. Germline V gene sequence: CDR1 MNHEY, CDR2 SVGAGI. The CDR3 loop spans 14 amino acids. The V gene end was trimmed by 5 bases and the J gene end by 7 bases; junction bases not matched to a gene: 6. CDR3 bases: TGTGCCAGCAGTCCCAGGACAGGGGACCAGCCCCAGCATTTT. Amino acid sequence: CASSPRTGDQPQHF.

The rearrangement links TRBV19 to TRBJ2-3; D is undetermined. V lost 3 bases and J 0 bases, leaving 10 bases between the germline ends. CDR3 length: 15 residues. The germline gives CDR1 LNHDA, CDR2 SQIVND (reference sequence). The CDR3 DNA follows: TGTGCCAGTAGTATTCGAACTGTTAGCACAGATACGCAGTATTTT. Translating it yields CASSIRTVSTDTQYF.

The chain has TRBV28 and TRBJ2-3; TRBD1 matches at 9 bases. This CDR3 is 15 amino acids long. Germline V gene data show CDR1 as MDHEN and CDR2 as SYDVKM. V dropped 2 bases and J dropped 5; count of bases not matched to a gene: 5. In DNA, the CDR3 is TGTGCCAGCAGTTTACTGGGACAGGGACTAGATACGCAGTATTTT. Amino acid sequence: CASSLLGQGLDTQYF. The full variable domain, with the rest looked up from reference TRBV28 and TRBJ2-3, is DVKVTQSSRYLVKRTGEKVFLECVQDMDHENMFWYRQDPGLGLRLIYFSYDVKMKEKGDIPEGYSVSREKKERFSLILESASTNQTSMYLCASSLLGQGLDTQYFGPGTRLTVL.

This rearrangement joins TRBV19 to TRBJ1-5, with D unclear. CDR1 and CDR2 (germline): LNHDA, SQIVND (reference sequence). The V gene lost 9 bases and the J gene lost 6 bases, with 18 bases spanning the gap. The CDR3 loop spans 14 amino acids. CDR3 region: CASAPGIRSQPQHF. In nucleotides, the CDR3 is TGTGCCAGCGCCCCCGGGATTCGGAGTCAGCCCCAGCATTTT.

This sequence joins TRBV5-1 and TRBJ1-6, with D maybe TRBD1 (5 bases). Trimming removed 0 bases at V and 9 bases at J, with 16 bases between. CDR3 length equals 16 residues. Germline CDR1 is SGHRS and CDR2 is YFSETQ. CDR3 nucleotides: TGCGCCAGCAGCTTGGACCGCCAGGGCACTTCTTCACCCCTCCACTTT. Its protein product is CASSLDRQGTSSPLHF.

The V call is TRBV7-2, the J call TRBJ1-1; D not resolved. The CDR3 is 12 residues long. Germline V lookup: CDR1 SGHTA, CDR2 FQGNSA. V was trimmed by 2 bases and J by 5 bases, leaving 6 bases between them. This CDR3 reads CASSLSLTEAFF. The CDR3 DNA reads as TGTGCCAGCAGCTTAAGCCTTACTGAAGCTTTCTTT.